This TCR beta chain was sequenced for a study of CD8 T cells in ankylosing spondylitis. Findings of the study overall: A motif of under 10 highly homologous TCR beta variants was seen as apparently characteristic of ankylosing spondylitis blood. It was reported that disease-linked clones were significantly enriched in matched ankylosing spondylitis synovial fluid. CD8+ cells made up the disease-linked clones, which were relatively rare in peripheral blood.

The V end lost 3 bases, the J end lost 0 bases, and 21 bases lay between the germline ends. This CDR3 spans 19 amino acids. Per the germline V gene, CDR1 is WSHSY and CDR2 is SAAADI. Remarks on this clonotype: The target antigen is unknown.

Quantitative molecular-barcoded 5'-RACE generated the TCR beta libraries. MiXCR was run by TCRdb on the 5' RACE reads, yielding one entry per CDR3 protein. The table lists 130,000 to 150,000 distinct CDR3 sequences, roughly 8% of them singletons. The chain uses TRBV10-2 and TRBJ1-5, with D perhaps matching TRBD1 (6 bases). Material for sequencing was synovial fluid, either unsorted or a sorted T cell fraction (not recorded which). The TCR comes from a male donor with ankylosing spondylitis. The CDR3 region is CASSDPHRQDEFSNQPQHF. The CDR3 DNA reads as TGCGCCAGCAGTGATCCCCACAGACAGGACGAGTTTAGCAATCAGCCCCAGCATTTT.